Given below is one T cell receptor (beta chain) in context. CD8+CD57+ cell expansion, shown by flow cytometry, had occurred in the patients selected for sequencing. This sample is part of a study of CD8+CD57+ T cells in acquired aplastic anemia. Whole-study context: The DNA of sorted CD4+ and CD8+ cells averaged approximately 3.4 ug.

Template material for TCR beta VDJ and CDR3 profiling consisted of genomic DNA. TCRdb reprocessed the reads with MiXCR, giving one entry per CDR3 protein. The sample records around 170,000 distinct CDR3 sequences, approximately 51% being singletons. This receptor was taken from a human donor with aplastic anemia. The sample consisted of sorted CD4+, CD8+, or CD8+CD57+ T cells (not recorded which) from PBMCs.

CDR3 bases: TGTGCCAGCAGTTTAACTCTGGACGGGAAAGAAAAACTGTTTTTT. Encoded protein: CASSLTLDGKEKLFF. The genes are TRBV2 and TRBJ1-4; D ambiguous. V shed 5 bases and J shed 8 bases, with 18 bases lying between them. CDR1 is SNHLY, CDR2 FYNNEI, per germline. The CDR3 extends over 15 amino acids.